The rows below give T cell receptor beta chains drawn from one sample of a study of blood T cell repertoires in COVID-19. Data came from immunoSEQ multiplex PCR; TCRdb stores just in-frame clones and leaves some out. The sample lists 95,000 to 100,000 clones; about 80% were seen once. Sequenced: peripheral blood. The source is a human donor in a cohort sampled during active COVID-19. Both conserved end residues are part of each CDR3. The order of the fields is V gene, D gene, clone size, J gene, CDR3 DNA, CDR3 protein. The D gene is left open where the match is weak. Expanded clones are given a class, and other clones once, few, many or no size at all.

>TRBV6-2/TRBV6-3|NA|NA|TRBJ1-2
TGTGCCAGCAGTGACGGACCCGGCGGGCAGAGCTATGGCTACACCTTC
CASSDGPGGQSYGYTF
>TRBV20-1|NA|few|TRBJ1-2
TGCAGTGCTAGTGAGGGGGGACCGAGGGGTGGCTACACCTTC
CSASEGGPRGGYTF
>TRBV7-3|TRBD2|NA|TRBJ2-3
TGTGCCAGTAAATCTAGCGGGGGGGCAAGAACGCAGTATTTT
CASKSSGGARTQYF
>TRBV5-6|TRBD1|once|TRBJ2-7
TGTGCCAGCAGCTTGGTCGGACAGGGGTCCTCCTACGAGCAGTACTTC
CASSLVGQGSSYEQYF
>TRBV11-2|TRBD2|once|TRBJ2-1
TGTGCCAGCAGCTTAGTAGCGGGTGGCTACAATGAGCAGTTCTTC
CASSLVAGGYNEQFF
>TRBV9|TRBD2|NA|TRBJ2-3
TGTGCCAGCAGCGTATTGGGACTAGCCGATACGCAGTATTTT
CASSVLGLADTQYF
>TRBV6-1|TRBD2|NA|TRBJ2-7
TGTGCCAGCAGTGAAGCCCCGACTAGCGGGGGGGTATACGAGCAGTACTTC
CASSEAPTSGGVYEQYF
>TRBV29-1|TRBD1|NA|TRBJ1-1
TGCAGCGTTGACGGGACAGAGAACACTGAAGCTTTCTTT
CSVDGTENTEAFF
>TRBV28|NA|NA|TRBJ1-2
TGTGCCAGCAGAGCCGGGGGGGGGTTGGACTATGGCTACACCTTC
CASRAGGGLDYGYTF
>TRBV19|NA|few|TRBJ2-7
TGTGCCAGTAGTTCGCAGGCCTCCTACGAGCAGTACTTC
CASSSQASYEQYF
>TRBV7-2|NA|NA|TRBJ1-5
TGTGCCAGCAGCTTAGTTGCGGGGCAACATCAGCCCCAGCATTTT
CASSLVAGQHQPQHF
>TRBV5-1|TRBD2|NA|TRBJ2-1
TGCGCCAGCAGCTTGGGGACTAGCGTGTCTAATGAGCAGTTCTTC
CASSLGTSVSNEQFF
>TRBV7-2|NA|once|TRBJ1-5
TGTGCCAGCAGCTTGGGGGGGTTTGTGGACCAGCCCCAGCATTTT
CASSLGGFVDQPQHF
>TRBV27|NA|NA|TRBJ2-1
TGTGCCAGCAGCCGACCGGGAGTAGGGTCCTACAATGAGCAGTTCTTC
CASSRPGVGSYNEQFF
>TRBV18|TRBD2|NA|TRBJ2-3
TGTGCCAGCTCCCTCGAATTGGGACTAGCTGGGGCGCAGTATTTT
CASSLELGLAGAQYF
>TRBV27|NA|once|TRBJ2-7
TGTGCCAGCAGTTTCAGCCCGGCAGGCAACTCCTACGAGCAGTACTTC
CASSFSPAGNSYEQYF
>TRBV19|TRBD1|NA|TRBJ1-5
TGTGCCAGTAGATTCCTGACCGGGACAGCCGCAAATCAGCCCCAGCATTTT
CASRFLTGTAANQPQHF
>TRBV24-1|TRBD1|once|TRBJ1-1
TGTGCCACCAGTGAGACAGGGAGCACTGAAGCTTTCTTT
CATSETGSTEAFF
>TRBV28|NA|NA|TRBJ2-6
TGTGCCAGCAGTTTATTTCTTTCGGGTCCTGGGGCCAACGTCCTGACTTTC
CASSLFLSGPGANVLTF
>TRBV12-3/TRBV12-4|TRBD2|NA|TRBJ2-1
TGTGCCAGCAGGGGGACTAGAAACAATGAGCAGTTCTTC
CASRGTRNNEQFF
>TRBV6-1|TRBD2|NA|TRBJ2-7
TGTGCCAGCAGTGAAGCGCTTGGCGGGAGTTACGAGCAGTACTTC
CASSEALGGSYEQYF
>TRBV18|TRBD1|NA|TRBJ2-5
TGTGCCAGCTCACCGTCGACAGGGGAGTTGGAGACCCAGTACTTC
CASSPSTGELETQYF
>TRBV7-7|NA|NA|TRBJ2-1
TGTGCTAGCAGCTTAGTCGGAGGGCAATTCAATGAGCAGTTCTTC
CASSLVGGQFNEQFF
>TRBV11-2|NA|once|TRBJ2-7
TGTGCCAGCACCGGAGGACCTGCGGCGGCCTACGAGCAGTACTTC
CASTGGPAAAYEQYF
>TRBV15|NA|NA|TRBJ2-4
TGTGCCACCAGCAGAGATTGGGGACATCGGAACATTCAGTACTTC
CATSRDWGHRNIQYF
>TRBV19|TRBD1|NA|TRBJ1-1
TGTGCCAGTAGTATGACAGGGCGGTCTAACACTGAAGCTTTCTTT
CASSMTGRSNTEAFF
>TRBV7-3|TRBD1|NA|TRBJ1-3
TGTGCCAGCAGCCTAAATCCCCCATGGGGACAGGGGTTGTTGTCAGGAAACACCATATATTTT
CASSLNPPWGQGLLSGNTIYF
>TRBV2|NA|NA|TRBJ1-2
TGTGCCAGCACTATAAGTCAAGCCGGTGGCTACACCTTC
CASTISQAGGYTF
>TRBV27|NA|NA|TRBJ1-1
TGTGCCAGCAGTTTGTCAGAGAACACTGAAGCTTTCTTT
CASSLSENTEAFF
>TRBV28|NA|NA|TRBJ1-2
TGTGCCAGCAGTTTAACGGCAGGGCGCTACACCTTC
CASSLTAGRYTF
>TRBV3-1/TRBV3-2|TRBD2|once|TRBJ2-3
TGTGCCAGCAGCCGACTAGCGGGAGGTGTGGGGAACACAGATACGCAGTATTTT
CASSRLAGGVGNTDTQYF
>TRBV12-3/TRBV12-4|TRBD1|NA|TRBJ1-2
TGTGCCAGCAGTCGAGACAGGGTAGGCTACACCTTC
CASSRDRVGYTF
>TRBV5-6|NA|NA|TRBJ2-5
TGTGCCAGCAGCCCGGAGGTCGGCCAAGCGGAGACCCAGTACTTC
CASSPEVGQAETQYF
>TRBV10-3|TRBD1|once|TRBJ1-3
TGTGCCATCAGACCCGGGACAGAAGGAAACACCATATATTTT
CAIRPGTEGNTIYF
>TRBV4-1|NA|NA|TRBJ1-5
TGCGCCAGCAGCCAAGAGGGGGGGAGCAGCAATCAGCCCCAGCATTTT
CASSQEGGSSNQPQHF
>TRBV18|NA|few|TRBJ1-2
TGTGCCAGCTCACTCAATACAGCAGACTATGGCTACACCTTC
CASSLNTADYGYTF
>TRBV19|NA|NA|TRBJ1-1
TGTGCCAGTAGTATGGACAGATTTGAAGCTTTCTTT
CASSMDRFEAFF
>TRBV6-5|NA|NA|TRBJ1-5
TGTGCCAGCAGTTCCGACTCGGGGAGCAATCAGCCCCAGCATTTT
CASSSDSGSNQPQHF
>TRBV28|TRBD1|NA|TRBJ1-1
TGTGCCAGCAGTTTCTGGGACAGTCGCACTGAAGCTTTCTTT
CASSFWDSRTEAFF
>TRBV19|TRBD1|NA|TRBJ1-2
TGTGCCAGTAACCTACCGGGACAGGGGCACTATGGCTACACCTTC
CASNLPGQGHYGYTF
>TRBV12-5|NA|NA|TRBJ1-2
TGTGCTAGTGGTTTGGTACCCGGGGGGGGCTATGGCTACACCTTC
CASGLVPGGGYGYTF
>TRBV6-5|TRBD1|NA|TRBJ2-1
TGTGCCAGCAGTCCCGGGACAGGCTACAATGAGCAGTTCTTC
CASSPGTGYNEQFF
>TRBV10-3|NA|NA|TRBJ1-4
TGTGCCATTTCGAGCCATGAAAAACTGTTTTTT
CAISSHEKLFF
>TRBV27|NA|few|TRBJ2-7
TGTGCCAGCAGTTTGGTTCCAGTCTCCTACGAGCAGTACTTC
CASSLVPVSYEQYF
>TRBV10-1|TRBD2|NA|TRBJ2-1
TGCGCCACCGGACTAGCGGGCGACTACAATGAGCAGTTCTTC
CATGLAGDYNEQFF
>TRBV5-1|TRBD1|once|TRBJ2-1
TGCGCCAGCACCACCGGGGACAGGGACTACAATGAGCAGTTCTTC
CASTTGDRDYNEQFF
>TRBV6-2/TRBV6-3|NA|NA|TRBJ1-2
TGTGCCAGCAGTTACGCGGCCTTCCCACTCTACACCTTC
CASSYAAFPLYTF
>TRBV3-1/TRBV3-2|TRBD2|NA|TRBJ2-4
TGTGCCAGCAGCCAAGGCAGCGGGAGGTATGGAAACATTCAGTACTTC
CASSQGSGRYGNIQYF
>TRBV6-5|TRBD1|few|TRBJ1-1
TGTGCCAGCAGCCTCGACAGGGTGAGCACTGAAGCTTTCTTT
CASSLDRVSTEAFF
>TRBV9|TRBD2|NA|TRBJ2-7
TGTGCCAGCAGCGCAACTAGCGGGACTTCCTACGAGCAGTACTTC
CASSATSGTSYEQYF
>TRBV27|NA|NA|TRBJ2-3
TGTGCCAGCAGTTTATTGCAGGGGGGTAGCACAGATACGCAGTATTTT
CASSLLQGGSTDTQYF
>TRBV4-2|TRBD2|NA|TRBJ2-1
TGTGCCAGCAGCCAAGACGAGGGACTAGCGGGAGTAGGTGAGCAGTTCTTC
CASSQDEGLAGVGEQFF
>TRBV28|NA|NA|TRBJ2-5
TGTGCCAGCAGTTTACCCCAGGGGTGGGAGACCCAGTACTTC
CASSLPQGWETQYF
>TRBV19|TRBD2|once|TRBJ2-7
TGTGCCAGTAGTACATACCTCCGGGGACTAGCGGGAACATTCTTGGCCTACGAGCAGTACTTC
CASSTYLRGLAGTFLAYEQYF
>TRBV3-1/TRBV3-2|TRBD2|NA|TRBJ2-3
TGTGCCAGCAGCCAAGATACGGGAGGTATCACAGATACGCAGTATTTT
CASSQDTGGITDTQYF
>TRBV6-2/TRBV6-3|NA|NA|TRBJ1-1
TGTGCCAGCAGCGGACAAATGAACACTGAAGCTTTCTTT
CASSGQMNTEAFF
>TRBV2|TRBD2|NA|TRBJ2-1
TGTGCCAGCAGGGCGGGACTAGCGGGGGTCTCCTACAATGAGCAGTTCTTC
CASRAGLAGVSYNEQFF
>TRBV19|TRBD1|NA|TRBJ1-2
TGTGCCAGTAGGGGACAGGGCTCTTATGGCTACACCTTC
CASRGQGSYGYTF